This TCR beta chain is from a study of blood T cell repertoires in COVID-19. Study-level background: Acute-phase and convalescent COVID-19 samples originated in the United States, Italy and Spain. The cDNA or gDNA used as material had been derived from T cells, B-cell-depleted T cells, or PBMCs.

Germline V gene data show CDR1 as SNHLY and CDR2 as FYNNEI. The CDR3 has 14 amino acids. The V segment lost 5 bases and the J segment 4 bases; nucleotides outside the gene matches: 6. Method: immunoSEQ multiplex PCR; TCRdb's copy keeps in-frame clones and lacks some. The profile shows fewer than 100,000 clones, 80% to 95% of them singletons. Sequencing was done on a sample of peripheral blood. This clonotype was obtained from an elderly woman with acute or convalescent COVID-19. This sequence joins TRBV2 and TRBJ1-2; 8 nucleotides line up with TRBD1. CDR3 bases: TGTGCCAGCAGTCCTCTTACAGGGGGCTATGGCTACACCTTC. As protein: CASSPLTGGYGYTF.